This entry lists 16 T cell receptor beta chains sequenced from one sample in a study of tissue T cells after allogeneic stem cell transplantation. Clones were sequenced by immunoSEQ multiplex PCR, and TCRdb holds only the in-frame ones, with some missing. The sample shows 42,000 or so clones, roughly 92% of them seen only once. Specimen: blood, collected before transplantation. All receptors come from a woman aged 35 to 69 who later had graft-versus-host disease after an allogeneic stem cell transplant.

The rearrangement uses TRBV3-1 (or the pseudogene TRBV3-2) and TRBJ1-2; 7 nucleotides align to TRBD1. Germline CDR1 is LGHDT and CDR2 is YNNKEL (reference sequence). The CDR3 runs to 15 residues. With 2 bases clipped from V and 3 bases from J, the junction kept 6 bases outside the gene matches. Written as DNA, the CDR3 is TGTGCCAGCAGCCAAAGAGGACAGGAGCACTATGGCTACACCTTC. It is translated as CASSQRGQEHYGYTF.

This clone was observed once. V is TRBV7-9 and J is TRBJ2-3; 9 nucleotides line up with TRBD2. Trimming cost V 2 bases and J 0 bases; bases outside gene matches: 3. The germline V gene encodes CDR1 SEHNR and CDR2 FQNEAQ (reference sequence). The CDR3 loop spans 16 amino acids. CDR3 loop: CASSLLAGASTDTQYF. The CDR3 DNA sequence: TGTGCCAGCAGCTTATTAGCGGGAGCGAGCACAGATACGCAGTATTTT.

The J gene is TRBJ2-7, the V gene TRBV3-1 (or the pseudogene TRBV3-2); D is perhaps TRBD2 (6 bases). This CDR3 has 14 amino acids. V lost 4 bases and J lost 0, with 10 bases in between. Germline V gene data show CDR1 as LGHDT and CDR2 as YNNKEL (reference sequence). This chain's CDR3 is CASSRAGYSYEQYF. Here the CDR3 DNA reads TGTGCCAGCAGCCGGGCGGGATACTCCTACGAGCAGTACTTC.

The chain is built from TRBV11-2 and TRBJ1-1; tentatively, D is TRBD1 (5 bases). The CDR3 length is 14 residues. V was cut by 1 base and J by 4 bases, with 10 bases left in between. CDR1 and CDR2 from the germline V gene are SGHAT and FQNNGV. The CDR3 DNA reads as TGTGCCAGCAGCTTAGGACTAAGGGGCACTGAAGCTTTCTTT. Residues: CASSLGLRGTEAFF.

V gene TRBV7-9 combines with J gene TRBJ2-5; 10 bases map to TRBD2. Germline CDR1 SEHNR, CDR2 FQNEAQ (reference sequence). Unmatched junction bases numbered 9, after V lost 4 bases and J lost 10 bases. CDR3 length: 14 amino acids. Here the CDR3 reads CASSSSGRAGDQYF. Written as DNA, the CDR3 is TGTGCCAGCAGCTCGAGCGGGAGGGCCGGGGACCAGTACTTC.

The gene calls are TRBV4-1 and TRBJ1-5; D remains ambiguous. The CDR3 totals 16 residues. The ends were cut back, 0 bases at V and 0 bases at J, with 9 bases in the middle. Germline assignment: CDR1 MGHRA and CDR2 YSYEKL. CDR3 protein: CASSQDAGYSNQPQHF. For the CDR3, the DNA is TGCGCCAGCAGCCAAGATGCGGGTTATAGCAATCAGCCCCAGCATTTT.

The CDR3 nucleotides are TGTGCCAGCAGTTTGGGGCACAGCACAGATACGCAGTATTTT. Translated, it gives CASSLGHSTDTQYF. V usage is TRBV27 and J usage is TRBJ2-3; weak D call: TRBD1 (5 bases). Germline V CDR1 and CDR2: MNHEY, SMNVEV (reference sequence). There are 14 residues in the CDR3. With 3 bases removed from V and 0 bases from J, the gap between germline ends came to 7 bases.

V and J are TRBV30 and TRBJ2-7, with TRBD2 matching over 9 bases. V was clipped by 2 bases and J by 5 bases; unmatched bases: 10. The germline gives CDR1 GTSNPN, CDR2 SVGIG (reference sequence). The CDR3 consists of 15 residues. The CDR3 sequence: CAWSQGLAGNHEQYF. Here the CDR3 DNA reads TGTGCCTGGAGTCAAGGGCTAGCGGGAAACCACGAGCAGTACTTC.

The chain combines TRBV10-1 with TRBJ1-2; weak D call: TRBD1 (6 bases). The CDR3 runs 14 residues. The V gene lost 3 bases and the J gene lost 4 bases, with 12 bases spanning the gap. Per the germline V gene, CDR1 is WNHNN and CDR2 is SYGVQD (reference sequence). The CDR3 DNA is TGCGCCAGCAGTGAACAGGGCTACTCCTATGGCTACACCTTC. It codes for CASSEQGYSYGYTF.

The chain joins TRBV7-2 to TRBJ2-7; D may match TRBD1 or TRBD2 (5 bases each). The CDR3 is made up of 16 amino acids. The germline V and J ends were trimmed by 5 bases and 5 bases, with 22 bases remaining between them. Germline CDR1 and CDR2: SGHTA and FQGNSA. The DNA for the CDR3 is TGTGCCAGCAGCCCGGGTCTCGGGGTGGGGCTCAACGAGCAGTACTTC. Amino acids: CASSPGLGVGLNEQYF.

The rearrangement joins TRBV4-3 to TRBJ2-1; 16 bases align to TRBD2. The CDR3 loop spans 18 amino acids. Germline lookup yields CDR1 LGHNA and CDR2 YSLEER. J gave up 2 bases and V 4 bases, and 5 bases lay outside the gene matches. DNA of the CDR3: TGCGCCAGCAGCCCTGCGGGACTAGCGGGAGGGCCCTACAATGAGCAGTTCTTC. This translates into CASSPAGLAGGPYNEQFF.

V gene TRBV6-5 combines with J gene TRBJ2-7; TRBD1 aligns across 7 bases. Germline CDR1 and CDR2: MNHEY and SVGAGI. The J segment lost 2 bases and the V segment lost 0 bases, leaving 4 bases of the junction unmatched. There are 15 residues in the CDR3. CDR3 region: CASSYSGTAPYEQYF. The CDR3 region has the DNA TGTGCCAGCAGTTACTCAGGGACAGCCCCCTACGAGCAGTACTTC.

CDR3 residues: CASSGRQANTEAFF. Here the CDR3 DNA reads TGTGCCAGCAGTGGCAGACAGGCGAACACTGAAGCTTTCTTT. The rearrangement uses TRBV25-1 and TRBJ1-1, with a possible D match to TRBD1 (6 bases). This CDR3 has 14 residues. Trimming pared 4 bases from V and 1 base from J, leaving 10 bases between. The germline gives CDR1 MGHDK, CDR2 SYGVNS.

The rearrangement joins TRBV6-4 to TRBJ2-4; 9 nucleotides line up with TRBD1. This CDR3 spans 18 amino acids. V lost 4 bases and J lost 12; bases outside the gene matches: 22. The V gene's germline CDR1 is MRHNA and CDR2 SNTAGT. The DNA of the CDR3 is TGTGCCAGCAGTGCCCCGGGACAGGGTAGAATAGGCGATGATACTCAGTACTTC. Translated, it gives CASSAPGQGRIGDDTQYF.

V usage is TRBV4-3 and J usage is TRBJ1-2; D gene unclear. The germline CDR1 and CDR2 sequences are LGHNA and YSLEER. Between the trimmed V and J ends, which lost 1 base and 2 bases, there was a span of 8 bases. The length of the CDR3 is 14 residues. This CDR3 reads CASSQVGQNYGYTF. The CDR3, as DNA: TGCGCCAGCAGCCAAGTGGGTCAGAACTATGGCTACACCTTC.

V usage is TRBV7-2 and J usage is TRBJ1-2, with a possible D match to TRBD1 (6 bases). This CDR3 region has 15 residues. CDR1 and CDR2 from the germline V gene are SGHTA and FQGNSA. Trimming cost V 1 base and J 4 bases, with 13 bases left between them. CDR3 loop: CASSLDGGGIYGYTF. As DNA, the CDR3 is TGTGCCAGCAGCTTAGACGGAGGGGGAATCTATGGCTACACCTTC.